The sample holds a few counts of the clone carrying this TCR beta chain. The sample is drawn from a study of cytomegalovirus exposure and HLA in healthy donors. Study overall: Membership in the Caucasian-associated ancestry cluster was found for about 84% of fewer than 450 genotyped donors.

Primers included in the PCR were 60 Vbeta and 13 Jbeta primers. The method was immunoSEQ multiplex PCR; TCRdb's version includes in-frame clones alone and lacks a portion of them. The sample consists of some 120,000 clones, 15% to 17% of them appearing once. The specimen was PBMCs. The clonotype comes from a woman aged 18-35 years in good health and CMV-seronegative.

CDR3: CASSNRGGSNTGELFF. In DNA, the CDR3 is TGTGCCAGCAGCAATCGCGGGGGATCGAACACCGGGGAGCTGTTTTTT. This chain uses TRBV2 with TRBJ2-2; 7 nucleotides agree with TRBD2. CDR1 and CDR2 (germline): SNHLY, FYNNEI. This CDR3 has 16 amino acids. Germline trimming cut 6 bases from V and 0 bases from J; bases unmatched to any gene: 7.